One sample yielded the 20 T cell receptor beta chains listed below, sequenced in a study of shared clonotypes between healthy human individuals. Some clones are missing from TCRdb's copy, which holds only in-frame ones; the method was immunoSEQ multiplex PCR. The sample lists millions of clones; about 92% were seen once. Material for sequencing was naive CD4+ T cells sorted from blood. Subset indicated: CD45RA+ positively selected. Receptor source: a man younger than 35 in good health.

This chain joins TRBV5-1 and TRBJ1-1; D gene uncertain. The V gene lost 0 bases and the J gene lost 0 bases, with 9 bases spanning the gap. Germline V gene lookup returns CDR1 SGHRS and CDR2 YFSETQ. This CDR3 is 15 amino acids long. Here the CDR3 reads CASSLVTDMNTEAFF. The CDR3 DNA reads as TGCGCCAGCAGCTTGGTAACAGATATGAACACTGAAGCTTTCTTT.

The genes are TRBV19 and TRBJ1-4; D possibly corresponds to TRBD1 (6 bases). The CDR3 runs to 15 residues. The V gene lost 5 bases and the J gene lost 7 bases, with 17 bases spanning the gap. Germline V gene sequence: CDR1 LNHDA, CDR2 SQIVND (reference sequence). The CDR3 reads CASSPVQGRGEKLFF. As DNA, the CDR3 is TGTGCCAGTAGTCCCGTGCAGGGGAGAGGTGAAAAACTGTTTTTT.

With regard to this clone: Other nucleotide sequences in the sample specify the same CDR3. The chain joins TRBV5-1 to TRBJ1-6, with 7 bases that match TRBD1. Germline values: CDR1 SGHRS, CDR2 YFSETQ. V trimming: 4 bases; J trimming: 6 bases; junction bases outside the gene matches: 4. CDR3 length: 14 amino acids. The CDR3 DNA reads TGCGCCAGCAGCCCCGGACAGGCTAATTCACCCCTCCACTTT. Translated, it gives CASSPGQANSPLHF.

This clone was counted a single time. The chain joins TRBV2 to TRBJ1-5; 10 positions match TRBD1. V lost 6 bases and J lost 8; bases outside the gene matches: 7. This CDR3 is built from 14 residues. CDR1 and CDR2 (germline): SNHLY, FYNNEI. The CDR3 spells CASSRDRGYEPQHF. CDR3 sequence (DNA): TGTGCCAGCAGCCGGGACAGGGGCTACGAGCCCCAGCATTTT.

The chain carries TRBV18 and TRBJ1-6; unclear D gene. The CDR3 is made up of 16 amino acids. The germline gives CDR1 KGHSH, CDR2 LQKENI. V lost 1 base and J 9 bases, leaving 16 bases between the germline ends. The CDR3 protein is CASSPLPGLVSSPLHF. As DNA, the CDR3 is TGTGCCAGCTCACCACTTCCGGGTTTAGTTAGTTCACCCCTCCACTTT.

The chain has TRBV10-3 and TRBJ1-3, with TRBD1 matching over 7 bases. The CDR3 spans 16 residues. With 6 bases clipped from V and 0 bases from J, the junction kept 8 bases outside the gene matches. The germline V gene has CDR1 ENHRY and CDR2 SYGVKD. CDR3 region: CAIRLTGNVSGNTIYF. DNA for the CDR3: TGTGCCATCAGATTGACAGGGAATGTCTCTGGAAACACCATATATTTT.

V is TRBV6-4 and J is TRBJ2-1; the D gene is possibly TRBD2 (6 bases). Germline lookup yields CDR1 MRHNA and CDR2 SNTAGT. The CDR3 has 15 amino acids. The V end lost 0 bases, the J end lost 7 bases, and 13 bases lay between the germline ends. The CDR3 nucleotides are TGTGCCAGCAGTGACTCTGGGGGGTGGATGAATGAGCAGTTCTTC. It codes for CASSDSGGWMNEQFF.

The chain is built from TRBV5-1 and TRBJ1-1; the D gene is possibly TRBD1 (6 bases). Trimming shortened V by 7 bases and J by 4 bases, and 14 bases separated the two germline ends. Germline V CDR1 and CDR2: SGHRS, YFSETQ. CDR3 length: 13 amino acids. The CDR3 region has the DNA TGCGCCAGCGCCACAGGGTTGGGCACTGAAGCTTTCTTT. The encoded protein is CASATGLGTEAFF.

This chain joins TRBV14 and TRBJ1-1; 8 nucleotides align to TRBD1. This CDR3 spans 13 amino acids. CDR1 and CDR2 from the germline V gene are SGHDN and FVKESK. The V gene end was trimmed by 1 base and the J gene end by 11 bases; junction bases not matched to a gene: 6. CDR3 sequence reads: CASSQVQGAGAFF. The CDR3 DNA follows: TGTGCCAGCAGCCAAGTCCAGGGGGCTGGCGCTTTCTTT.

This rearrangement joins TRBV11-2 to TRBJ1-4, with a possible D match to TRBD1 (5 bases). In germline, CDR1 is SGHAT, CDR2 FQNNGV. This CDR3 spans 16 amino acids. Deletions cut 5 bases from V and 9 bases from J, with 22 bases between. The CDR3 bases are TGTGCCAGCAGCCTGTTCGAAGGGGCCGGGGGAAAAAAACTGTTTTTT. Protein product: CASSLFEGAGGKKLFF.

The chain carries TRBV5-4 and TRBJ2-1; weak D call: TRBD1 (6 bases). The CDR3 sequence is 16 residues long. The germline gives CDR1 SGHNT, CDR2 YYREEE (reference sequence). V was pared by 0 bases and J by 7 bases, with 17 bases between. CDR3 DNA sequence: TGTGCCAGCAGCTTGGTAGGCAGGGGCGAGGGTAATGAGCAGTTCTTC. Translating it yields CASSLVGRGEGNEQFF.

This chain connects TRBV5-1 to TRBJ1-1; D gene unclear. CDR3 length equals 13 residues. Trimming removed 4 bases from V and 1 base from J, with 8 bases in between. The germline V gene has CDR1 SGHRS and CDR2 YFSETQ. DNA for the CDR3: TGCGCCAGCAGCATAATCCCGAACACTGAAGCTTTCTTT. Encoded protein: CASSIIPNTEAFF.

This clone is a singleton in its sample. The chain joins TRBV10-3 to TRBJ2-7; weak D call: TRBD2 (7 bases). The CDR3 is 13 amino acids. CDR1 and CDR2 from the germline V gene are ENHRY and SYGVKD. Trimming shortened V by 6 bases and J by 3 bases, and 12 bases separated the two germline ends. CDR3 sequence reads: CAISTGGRYEQYF. As DNA, the CDR3 is TGTGCCATCAGCACCGGGGGGCGCTACGAGCAGTACTTC.

CDR3 loop: CASSAEGLASYEQFF. The DNA for the CDR3 is TGTGCCAGCTCAGCGGAGGGACTAGCATCTTATGAGCAGTTCTTC. The V and J genes are TRBV18 and TRBJ2-1; 9 bases are shared with TRBD2. V gave up 5 bases and J gave up 8 bases; unmatched junction bases: 10. Looked up from germline, CDR1 is KGHSH and CDR2 is LQKENI. The CDR3 consists of 15 residues.

The chain links TRBV6-6 to TRBJ2-1; TRBD2 aligns across 9 bases. CDR1 and CDR2 from the germline V gene are MNHNY and SVGAGI (reference sequence). The CDR3 totals 15 residues. J gave up 3 bases and V 7 bases, and 7 bases lay outside the gene matches. CDR3 protein: CASIPTTSGYNEQFF. CDR3 DNA sequence: TGTGCCAGCATCCCTACGACTAGCGGCTACAATGAGCAGTTCTTC.

The chain couples TRBV6-4 to TRBJ1-1, with D possibly being TRBD1 (6 bases). The CDR3 totals 18 residues. Trimming shortened V by 8 bases and J by 0 bases, and 25 bases separated the two germline ends. Germline V CDR1 and CDR2: MRHNA, SNTAGT. This CDR3 is CASQIHRVWRDMNTEAFF. The DNA for the CDR3 is TGTGCCAGCCAGATCCACAGGGTCTGGCGGGACATGAACACTGAAGCTTTCTTT.

This rearrangement joins TRBV6-6 to TRBJ2-4; D is uncertain. CDR1 and CDR2 from the germline V gene are MNHNY and SVGAGI (reference sequence). The CDR3 has 13 amino acids. Trimming pared 2 bases from V and 7 bases from J, leaving 9 bases between. CDR3 DNA: TGTGCCAGCAGTTACCCTGGTCGGAACATTCAGTACTTC. Amino acids: CASSYPGRNIQYF.

The rearrangement uses TRBV6-1 and TRBJ1-5; 7 nucleotides agree with TRBD1. This CDR3 spans 16 amino acids. After removal of 5 bases from V and 4 bases from J, the junction contained 11 bases not matched to a gene. Germline V CDR1 and CDR2: MNHNS, SASEGT. The CDR3 here is CASSKGTGATNQPQHF. CDR3 nucleotide sequence: TGTGCCAGCAGTAAAGGAACAGGGGCTACAAATCAGCCCCAGCATTTT.

The V gene is TRBV14, the J gene TRBJ2-2; tentatively, D is TRBD1 (6 bases). Germline values: CDR1 SGHDN, CDR2 FVKESK. The V end lost 0 bases, the J end lost 0 bases, and 14 bases lay between the germline ends. This CDR3 is built from 18 residues. The CDR3 region is CASSQDRVTGSNTGELFF. CDR3 nucleotide sequence: TGTGCCAGCAGCCAAGATAGGGTGACAGGATCGAACACCGGGGAGCTGTTTTTT.

The rearrangement joins TRBV4-3 to TRBJ1-2; D not certain. Germline CDR1 and CDR2: LGHNA and YSLEER. The V end was cut by 3 bases, the J end by 4 bases, with 9 bases between. The CDR3 runs to 13 residues. This chain's CDR3 is CASSQIAFYGYTF. The CDR3, as DNA: TGCGCCAGCAGCCAGATTGCGTTCTATGGCTACACCTTC.